This T cell receptor beta chain was retrieved from a study of T cell repertoires and leukemia-associated antigens. Across the whole study: Each sample gave about 3 to 5.0 million effective reads.

Before use, CD3+ T cells rested overnight in serum-free medium. TCRdb re-derived calls from the 5' RACE reads in MiXCR, one entry per CDR3 protein. The data contain about 10,000 distinct CDR3 sequences, less than 45% of them singletons. Trimming removed 7 bases from V and 4 bases from J, with 8 bases in between. CDR3 length: 12 amino acids. Germline V lookup: CDR1 SNHLY, CDR2 FYNNEI. As regards this clonotype: Its antigen is not known.

Regarding the study as a whole: Whether expanded clones are antigen-specific and functional remains untested. The four groups had similar numbers of Vbeta, Jbeta genes and CDR3s.

Input material: CD3+ T cells sorted from blood and cultured. This receptor was identified in a female donor in good health. The rearrangement joins TRBV2 to TRBJ1-3; D is unclear. This chain's CDR3 is CASTSGGNTIYF. CDR3 nucleotides: TGTGCCAGCACCAGCGGCGGAAACACCATATATTTT.